This T cell receptor (beta chain) was captured by sequencing in a study of neurological immune-mediated disorders. This clonotype was seen ten or more times. Using its own MiXCR run on the 5' RACE reads, TCRdb lists one record per CDR3 protein. The sample consists of 50,000 to 80,000 distinct CDR3 sequences, around 3% of them appearing once. The germline CDR1 and CDR2 sequences are MNHEY and SVGAGI. The CDR3 spans 15 residues. V lost 2 bases, J lost 1 base, and 10 bases lay in between. The origin of this receptor is a man aged 40-49 years with multiple sclerosis. Sequences were obtained from PBMCs. The rearrangement links TRBV6-5 to TRBJ2-3; TRBD2 might be the D (5 bases). The CDR3: CASSYRGWGTDTQYF. The DNA of the CDR3 is TGTGCCAGCAGTTACCGAGGGTGGGGCACAGATACGCAGTATTTT.